A single sample is the source of the 12 T cell receptor beta chains below, sequenced in a study of HIV-infected children after antiretroviral therapy interruption. The TCR library was built from RNA with a 3' RACE protocol and unique molecular identifiers. TCRdb re-derived calls from the 3' RACE reads in MiXCR, one entry per CDR3 protein. The sample carries about 15,000 distinct CDR3 sequences, roughly 3.4% recorded once. Treatment meaning: PENTA 11 planned treatment interruption arm or continuous ART arm. The sequencing used CD45RA+ CD4+ T cells from PBMCs, collected from a donor given antiretroviral therapy, either interrupted or continuous. Subset given: naive CD4+ CD45RA+ CD45RO- T cells. The source of these receptors is a child aged 2-17 years with HIV.

This clonotype was seen at least ten times. The rearrangement uses TRBV20-1 and TRBJ2-7; maybe TRBD1 (5 bases). CDR1 and CDR2 (germline): DFQATT, SNEGSKA (reference sequence). Between the trimmed V and J ends, which lost 7 bases and 3 bases, there was a span of 10 bases. The CDR3 is 11 residues long. The CDR3: CSVGASYEQYF. The CDR3 DNA is TGCAGTGTTGGGGCCAGCTACGAGCAGTACTTC.

This clonotype was counted ten times or more. V gene TRBV20-1 combines with J gene TRBJ2-3; weak D call: TRBD1 (6 bases). The CDR3 contains 13 residues. Trimming pared 2 bases from V and 4 bases from J, leaving 10 bases between. Germline V gene data show CDR1 as DFQATT and CDR2 as SNEGSKA (reference sequence). The CDR3 reads CSARFGGADTQYF. For the CDR3, the DNA is TGCAGTGCTAGATTTGGGGGCGCAGATACGCAGTATTTT.

This clonotype has ten or more counts. The chain is built from TRBV6-6 and TRBJ2-5, with a tentative D call TRBD2 (5 bases). Trimming stripped 0 bases from V and 1 base from J, with 6 bases between. The CDR3 is 14 residues long. In germline, CDR1 is MNHNY, CDR2 SVGAGI (reference sequence). CDR3 sequence (DNA): TGTGCCAGCAGTTACTCAGAGGGCCAAGAGACCCAGTACTTC. Its translation: CASSYSEGQETQYF.

This clonotype was recorded at least ten times. The V call is TRBV2, the J call TRBJ1-1, with D maybe TRBD1 (5 bases). Per the germline V gene, CDR1 is SNHLY and CDR2 is FYNNEI. The CDR3 sequence is 16 residues long. Between the trimmed V and J ends, which lost 4 bases and 0 bases, there was a span of 15 bases. DNA of the CDR3: TGTGCCAGCAGTGGGGACTTTACCTTAATGAACACTGAAGCTTTCTTT. Its translation: CASSGDFTLMNTEAFF.

This clonotype was seen ten or more times. The chain is built from TRBV7-3 and TRBJ2-6; possibly TRBD1 or TRBD2 for D (5 bases each). CDR1 is SGHTA, CDR2 FQGTGA, per germline. V lost 4 bases and J 2 bases, leaving 9 bases between the germline ends. The CDR3 loop spans 15 amino acids. The CDR3 DNA reads TGTGCCAGCAGCTCGGGGCCGGCTGGGGCCAACGTCCTGACTTTC. It specifies CASSSGPAGANVLTF.

There are many counts of this clonotype. A much larger clone is a single base away; this may be a read error. The V gene is TRBV11-1, the J gene TRBJ1-4; the D gene is possibly TRBD1 (5 bases). The CDR3 sequence is 15 residues long. V gave up 5 bases and J gave up 10 bases, with 20 bases separating them. CDR1 and CDR2 from the germline V gene are SGHAT and FQDESV (reference sequence). The CDR3 reads CASSLGTLEDGKLFF. The CDR3 DNA is TGTGCCAGCAGCCTCGGGACTCTTGAGGATGGAAAACTGTTTTTT.

This clonotype was detected many times. The chain links TRBV27 to TRBJ2-7; D may be TRBD1 (6 bases). This CDR3 contains 14 residues. In germline, CDR1 is MNHEY, CDR2 SMNVEV (reference sequence). The V end was cut by 8 bases, the J end by 2 bases, with 16 bases between. CDR3 coding DNA: TGTGCCAGCCGACCCGTAGACAGGCCCTACGAGCAGTACTTC. It translates to CASRPVDRPYEQYF.

This clonotype has just a few counts. This chain joins TRBV5-6 and TRBJ2-1; tentatively, D is TRBD1 (6 bases). The CDR3 loop spans 14 amino acids. Germline V gives CDR1 SGHDT, CDR2 YYEEEE. The V and J ends lost 8 bases and 12 bases respectively, with 24 bases between them. CDR3: CASSRGGSGVGQFF. The CDR3 nucleotides are TGTGCCAGTAGTAGAGGGGGTTCGGGCGTAGGGCAGTTCTTC.

This clonotype was seen repeatedly, ten times or more. The chain carries TRBV12-5 and TRBJ1-4, with 7 nucleotides matching TRBD1. The germline CDR1 and CDR2 sequences are LGHNT and FRNRAP. The CDR3 runs 15 residues. J was trimmed by 1 base and V by 7 bases; bases with no gene match: 6. DNA of the CDR3: TGTGCTAGTGCCCTCGCAGGGGGAACTAATGAAAAACTGTTTTTT. Protein: CASALAGGTNEKLFF.

This clonotype was counted at least ten times. The chain employs TRBV14 and TRBJ2-2; either TRBD1 or TRBD2 may supply D (5 bases each). This CDR3 comprises 16 residues. The V gene lost 4 bases and the J gene lost 3 bases, with 15 bases spanning the gap. Germline V CDR1 and CDR2: SGHDN, FVKESK. Written as DNA, the CDR3 is TGTGCCAGCAGCCCCGGGACCCCCAGTGACACCGGGGAGCTGTTTTTT. This codes for CASSPGTPSDTGELFF. Variable domain in full (rest from reference TRBV14 and TRBJ2-2): EAGVTQFPSHSVIEKGQTVTLRCDPISGHDNLYWYRRVMGKEIKFLLHFVKESKQDESGMPNNRFLAERTGGTYSTLKVQPAELEDSGVYFCASSPGTPSDTGELFFGEGSRLTVL.

This clonotype came up many times. The chain combines TRBV6-1 with TRBJ1-1; no reliable D call. The V end was cut by 2 bases, the J end by 11 bases, with 12 bases between. Germline V gene lookup returns CDR1 MNHNS and CDR2 SASEGT. The CDR3 is made up of 12 amino acids. DNA for the CDR3: TGTGCCAGCAGTGAACCACAACTTCTGGCTTTCTTT. The encoded protein is CASSEPQLLAFF.

This clonotype has ten or more counts. The chain joins TRBV28 to TRBJ1-2; 7 positions match TRBD1. This CDR3 has 16 amino acids. CDR1 is MDHEN, CDR2 SYDVKM, per germline. V was clipped by 8 bases and J by 8 bases; unmatched bases: 20. The CDR3 DNA reads TGTGCCAGCGATAGCAGTTGGGCCGACAGGGAGGGAGGCTACACCTTC. This translates into CASDSSWADREGGYTF.